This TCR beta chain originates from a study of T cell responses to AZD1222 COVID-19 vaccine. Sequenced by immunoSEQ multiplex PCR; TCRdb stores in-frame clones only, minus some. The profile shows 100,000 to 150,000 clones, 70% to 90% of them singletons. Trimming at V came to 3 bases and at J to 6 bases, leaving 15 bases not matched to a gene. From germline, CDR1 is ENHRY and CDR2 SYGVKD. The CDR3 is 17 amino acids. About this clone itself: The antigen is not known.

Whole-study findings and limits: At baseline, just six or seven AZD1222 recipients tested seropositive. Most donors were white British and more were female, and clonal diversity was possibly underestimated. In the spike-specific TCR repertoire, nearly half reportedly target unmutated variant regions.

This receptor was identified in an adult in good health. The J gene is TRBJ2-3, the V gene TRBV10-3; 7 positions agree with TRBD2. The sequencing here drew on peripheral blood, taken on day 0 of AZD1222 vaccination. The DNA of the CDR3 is TGTGCCATCAGTGAAGGGAGTCAGCGGGGACTACGGGATACGCAGTATTTT. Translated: CAISEGSQRGLRDTQYF.